This T cell receptor (beta chain) appears in the sequencing data of a study of blood T cell repertoires in COVID-19. On the study more broadly: In each case, the material was cDNA or gDNA derived from T cells, B-cell-depleted T cells, or PBMCs.

Some clones are missing from TCRdb's copy, which holds only in-frame ones; the method was immunoSEQ multiplex PCR. The data hold under 200,000 clones, with about 88% observed a single time. The CDR3 is made up of 14 amino acids. Germline CDR1 reads SGHTA; CDR2 reads FQGNSA. V shed 2 bases and J shed 15 bases, with 17 bases lying between them. The TCR sequence derives from a man aged 55 to 69 with COVID-19, enrolled during active disease. The sequenced sample consisted of peripheral blood. The chain links TRBV7-2 to TRBJ1-6; perhaps TRBD1 as D (5 bases). The CDR3 DNA reads TGTGCCAGCAGCTTAAGCGCAGGGCCTCAGAACCTCCACTTT. It is translated as CASSLSAGPQNLHF.